These 13 T cell receptor beta chains originate from one sample sequenced in a study of identifying expanded T cells in peripheral blood. Sequencing used immunoSEQ multiplex PCR; TCRdb keeps in-frame clones, though not all of them. This table holds about 100,000 clones, approximately 88% found once. Sequencing input: blood. The receptor set was obtained from a person aged 18 to 75 in good health.

This sequence joins TRBV9 and TRBJ1-2, with D uncertain. CDR3 size: 14 residues. Germline V gene data show CDR1 as SGDLS and CDR2 as YYNGEE. V lost 0 bases and J 4 bases, leaving 10 bases between the germline ends. As DNA, the CDR3 is TGTGCCAGCAGCGTAGAAGCCGCTCTCTATGGCTACACCTTC. This translates into CASSVEAALYGYTF.

The chain recombines TRBV20-1 with TRBJ2-7; D is undetermined. V was clipped by 0 bases and J by 7 bases, with 7 bases between them. The CDR3 has 11 residues. In germline, CDR1 is DFQATT, CDR2 SNEGSKA (reference sequence). The DNA of the CDR3 is TGCAGTGCTAGAGATCTGGTGGAGCAGTACTTC. Protein sequence: CSARDLVEQYF.

This clone was counted between two and nine times. The rearrangement links TRBV19 to TRBJ1-4; D is unresolved. The CDR3 spans 13 residues. Looked up from germline, CDR1 is LNHDA and CDR2 is SQIVND (reference sequence). V lost 5 bases and J 0 bases, leaving 4 bases between the germline ends. In DNA form, the CDR3 reads TGTGCCAGTAGTCTTGCAACTAATGAAAAACTGTTTTTT. This encodes CASSLATNEKLFF.

The rearrangement uses TRBV5-1 and TRBJ1-5; D is uncertain. The CDR3 has 15 residues. The germline V and J ends were trimmed by 0 bases and 2 bases, with 9 bases remaining between them. CDR1 and CDR2 (germline): SGHRS, YFSETQ. The CDR3 is CASSLEGGGNQPQHF. In DNA, the CDR3 is TGCGCCAGCAGCTTGGAAGGTGGTGGCAATCAGCCCCAGCATTTT.

The V and J genes are TRBV29-1 and TRBJ2-7, with 8 bases matching TRBD1. The germline gives CDR1 SQVTM, CDR2 ANQGSEA. After removal of 7 bases from V and 3 bases from J, the junction contained 8 bases not matched to a gene. The CDR3 has 13 amino acids. CDR3 bases: TGCAGCGCTTCCAGGGGGCAACTCTACGAGCAGTACTTC. It yields the protein CSASRGQLYEQYF.

As DNA, the CDR3 is TGTGCCAGCAGTTTAGGACAGGGAGTATGGAGCTATGGCTACACCTTC. Its translation: CASSLGQGVWSYGYTF. The chain uses TRBV5-4 and TRBJ1-2, with TRBD1 matching over 8 bases. The CDR3 is 16 amino acids. Germline V gives CDR1 SGHNT, CDR2 YYREEE (reference sequence). J gave up 4 bases and V 5 bases, and 13 bases lay outside the gene matches.

This rearrangement joins TRBV15 to TRBJ2-7, with a tentative D call TRBD2 (6 bases). The CDR3 consists of 13 residues. CDR1 and CDR2 from the germline V gene are LNHNV and YYDKDF (reference sequence). V gave up 2 bases and J gave up 5 bases, with 10 bases separating them. The CDR3 DNA reads TGTGCCACCAGCAGATTCCCGGGGGACGAGCAGTACTTC. Its protein product is CATSRFPGDEQYF.

The genes are TRBV11-3 and TRBJ1-2; maybe TRBD1 (6 bases). The CDR3 has 15 amino acids. Germline-derived CDR1 and CDR2 are SGHNT and YENEEA. V gave up 3 bases and J gave up 4 bases, with 15 bases separating them. CDR3 region: CASSFSGGAGYGYTF. As DNA, the CDR3 is TGTGCCAGCAGCTTTTCCGGGGGCGCGGGCTATGGCTACACCTTC.

V and J are TRBV7-2 and TRBJ2-3; TRBD1 aligns across 8 bases. V was clipped by 3 bases and J by 4 bases; unmatched bases: 3. Germline-derived CDR1 and CDR2 are SGHTA and FQGNSA. The CDR3 runs to 14 residues. The CDR3 loop reads CASSFWTGPDTQYF. CDR3 nucleotide sequence: TGTGCCAGCAGCTTCTGGACAGGGCCAGATACGCAGTATTTT.

This rearrangement joins TRBV6-1 to TRBJ2-7; a possible D gene is TRBD2 (6 bases). Trimming took off 10 bases at V and 2 bases at J, with 18 bases between the two ends. This CDR3 comprises 14 residues. Germline V CDR1 and CDR2: MNHNS, SASEGT. The CDR3 coding sequence is TGTGCCACCCTTTTGGGGACTCTGCCCTACGAGCAGTACTTC. This sequence encodes CATLLGTLPYEQYF.

The chain recombines TRBV7-9 with TRBJ2-5, with TRBD2 identical over 12 bases. The trim removed 1 base at V and 1 base at J, leaving 7 bases unmatched. Germline-derived CDR1 and CDR2 are SEHNR and FQNEAQ (reference sequence). CDR3 length: 18 amino acids. The CDR3 region is CASSLGLAGARTQETQYF. CDR3 DNA sequence: TGTGCCAGCAGCTTAGGACTAGCGGGGGCCCGGACCCAAGAGACCCAGTACTTC.

The chain recombines TRBV10-2 with TRBJ2-3; TRBD2 matches at 7 bases. The CDR3 has 15 residues. V was clipped by 6 bases and J by 5 bases; unmatched bases: 11. CDR1 is WSHSY, CDR2 SAAADI, per germline. For the CDR3, the DNA is TGCGCCAGCAGGGGGACGGCGGGGAGGGTAGATACGCAGTATTTT. This gives the protein CASRGTAGRVDTQYF.

DNA for the CDR3: TGTGCCATCAGTCAGACGGGACAGACGTCCTACAATGAGCAGTTCTTC. Protein product: CAISQTGQTSYNEQFF. V is TRBV10-3 and J is TRBJ2-1; 7 nucleotides agree with TRBD1. The CDR3 consists of 16 residues. Germline V gives CDR1 ENHRY, CDR2 SYGVKD. After removal of 5 bases from V and 1 base from J, the junction contained 8 bases not matched to a gene.